This T cell receptor beta chain stems from a study of cytomegalovirus exposure and HLA in healthy donors. As for the study in general: The study placed around 85% of its roughly 410 genotyped donors in the Caucasian-associated ancestry cluster. Study conclusions and caveats: As was reported, the classifier diagnosed cytomegalovirus status with high specificity and sensitivity. Most TCR sequences proved rare, with some public TCRs found in many donors. In a later analysis, DRB1 alleles had the most associated TCRs; HLA-C alleles the fewest.

With regard to this clone: What it recognizes is unknown.

The PCR was carried out with 60 Vbeta primers and 13 Jbeta primers. TCRdb keeps only in-frame clones here, not all; method: immunoSEQ multiplex PCR. Of around 130,000 clones in the sample, more than 65% were seen once. With 0 bases removed from V and 0 bases from J, the gap between germline ends came to 13 bases. The CDR3 runs 17 residues. Germline V gene lookup returns CDR1 SGHDT and CDR2 YYEEEE. The chain uses TRBV5-6 and TRBJ1-3; D is uncertain. This sequence was found in a woman aged 25 to 39 in good health and CMV-seronegative. Material: PBMCs. DNA for the CDR3: TGTGCCAGCAGCTTGGGGCCAGCGGGTCTCTCTGGAAACACCATATATTTT. Residues: CASSLGPAGLSGNTIYF.